The clone carrying this T cell receptor beta chain showed up many times. What it recognizes is unknown. The data were taken from a study of early T cells in non-severe SARS-CoV-2 infection. Study-level findings and limits: VDJdb matching favored anti-spike CD8 responses, missing private and CD4 specificities.

The CDR3 sequence is 15 residues long. Germline V gives CDR1 SGHTA, CDR2 FQGTGA. With 5 bases clipped from V and 5 bases from J, the junction kept 5 bases outside the gene matches. TCRdb re-analysed the 5' RACE reads in MiXCR, keeping a single row per CDR3 protein. Of tens of thousands of distinct CDR3 sequences in the sample, approximately 6.5% were seen once. The sample consisted of whole blood, taken at baseline. This TCR was sampled from an adult who was a healthcare worker with PCR-confirmed SARS-CoV-2 infection or an uninfected control (not recorded which). This chain links TRBV7-3 with TRBJ2-1; TRBD2 matches at 11 bases. The CDR3 bases are TGTGCCAGCAGCCCAGGACTAGCGGGCCACAATGAGCAGTTCTTC. It is translated as CASSPGLAGHNEQFF.